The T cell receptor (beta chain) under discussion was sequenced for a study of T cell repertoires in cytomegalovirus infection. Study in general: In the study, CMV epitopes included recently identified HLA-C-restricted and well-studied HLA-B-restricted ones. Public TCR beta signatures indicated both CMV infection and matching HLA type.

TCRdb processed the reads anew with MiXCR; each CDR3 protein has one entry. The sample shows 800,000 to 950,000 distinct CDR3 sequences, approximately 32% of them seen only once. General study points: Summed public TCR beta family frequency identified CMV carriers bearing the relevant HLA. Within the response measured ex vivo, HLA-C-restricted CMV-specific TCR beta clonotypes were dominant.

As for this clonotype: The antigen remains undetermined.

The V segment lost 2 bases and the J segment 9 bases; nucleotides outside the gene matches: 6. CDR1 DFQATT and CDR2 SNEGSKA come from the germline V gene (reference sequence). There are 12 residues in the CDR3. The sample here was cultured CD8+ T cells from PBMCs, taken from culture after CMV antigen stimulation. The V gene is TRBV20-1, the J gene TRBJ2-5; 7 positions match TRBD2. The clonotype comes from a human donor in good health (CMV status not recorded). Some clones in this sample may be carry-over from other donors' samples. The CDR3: CSARLGREAQYF. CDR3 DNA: TGCAGTGCTAGATTGGGTCGGGAGGCCCAGTACTTC.